This T cell receptor (beta chain) was recorded in a study of blood T cells in healthy people across ages. Study-wide context: Using template switching, researchers captured about one barcoded beta molecule for each two T cells. The study, taken as a whole, reports: Estimates drawn from one million T cells were deemed to understate diversity.

Turning to this clonotype: The antigen remains undetermined.

Through a sample-barcoded 5' primer and a J-beta primer mix, a second PCR was run for roughly 6 to 12 cycles. Each CDR3 protein is one row after TCRdb ran MiXCR on the 5' RACE reads. In the table there are roughly 800,000 distinct CDR3 sequences, roughly 50% of which are singletons. What was sequenced was blood. This TCR was recovered from a man under 40 in good health.

The CDR3 sequence: CASSPLAGGPDNEQFF. Here the CDR3 DNA reads TGTGCCAGCAGCCCCCTAGCGGGAGGGCCAGACAATGAGCAGTTCTTC. V and J are TRBV4-2 and TRBJ2-1; 12 nucleotides align to TRBD2. Germline lookup yields CDR1 LGHNA and CDR2 YNFKEQ. The V and J ends lost 4 bases and 5 bases, in that order; junction bases with no gene match: 6. The CDR3 has 16 amino acids.